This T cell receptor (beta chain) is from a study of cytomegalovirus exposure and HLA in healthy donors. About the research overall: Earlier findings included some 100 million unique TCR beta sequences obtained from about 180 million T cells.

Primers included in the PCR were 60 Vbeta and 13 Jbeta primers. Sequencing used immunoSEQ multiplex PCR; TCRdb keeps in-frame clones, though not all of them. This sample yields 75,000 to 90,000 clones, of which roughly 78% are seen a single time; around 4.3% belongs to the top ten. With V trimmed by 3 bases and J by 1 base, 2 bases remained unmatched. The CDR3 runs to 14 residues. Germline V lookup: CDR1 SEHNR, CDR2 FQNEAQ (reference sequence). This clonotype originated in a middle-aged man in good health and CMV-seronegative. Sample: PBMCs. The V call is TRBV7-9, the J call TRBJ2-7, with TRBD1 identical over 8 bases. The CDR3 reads CASSLGQASYEQYF. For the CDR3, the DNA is TGTGCCAGCAGCTTGGGACAGGCTTCCTACGAGCAGTACTTC.